These 18 T cell receptor beta chains originate from one sample sequenced in a study of cytomegalovirus exposure and HLA in healthy donors. This PCR relied on a set of 60 Vbeta primers and 13 Jbeta primers. This table comes from immunoSEQ multiplex PCR, and its TCRdb copy is limited to in-frame clones, with some not included. The sample consists of roughly 180,000 clones, over 80% of them appearing once. Sequenced material: PBMCs. The receptors stem from a woman aged 50 to 60 in good health and CMV-seropositive.

A note on this clone: Because it lacks the conserved phenylalanine or tryptophan at the end, this CDR3 is likely a read error. The chain combines TRBV4-1 with TRBJ2-4, with unresolved D. V dropped 0 bases and J dropped 6 bases, with 0 bases sitting between them. Germline-derived CDR1 and CDR2 are MGHRA and YSYEKL. The CDR3 extends over 11 amino acids. The CDR3 protein is CASSQENIQYL. The CDR3 nucleotides read TGCGCCAGCAGCCAAGAAAACATTCAGTACCTC.

The chain uses TRBV4-3 and TRBJ2-3, with 7 positions matching TRBD2. Germline V CDR1 and CDR2: LGHNA, YSLEER. After removal of 1 base from V and 1 base from J, the junction contained 5 bases not matched to a gene. The CDR3 extends over 16 amino acids. The CDR3 nucleotides read TGCGCCAGCAGCCAAGGAATTGCGGGAGGCACAGATACGCAGTATTTT. Translating gives CASSQGIAGGTDTQYF.

This sequence joins TRBV19 and TRBJ1-4; D is uncertain. The CDR3 runs to 13 residues. Germline values: CDR1 LNHDA, CDR2 SQIVND (reference sequence). Between the trimmed V and J ends, which lost 8 bases and 5 bases, there was a span of 12 bases. For the CDR3, the DNA is TGTGCCAGTCACACAGCTCGAAATGAAAAACTGTTTTTT. This translates into CASHTARNEKLFF.

This sequence joins TRBV4-3 and TRBJ1-3; D unresolved. The germline V gene has CDR1 LGHNA and CDR2 YSLEER. Trimming stripped 0 bases from V and 0 bases from J, with 9 bases between. CDR3 length equals 16 residues. The CDR3 spells CASSQDRVFSGNTIYF. In nucleotides, the CDR3 is TGCGCCAGCAGCCAAGACCGGGTCTTCTCTGGAAACACCATATATTTT.

The genes are TRBV7-9 and TRBJ2-7; TRBD1 is a possible D gene (6 bases). Trimming removed 5 bases from V and 3 bases from J, with 17 bases in between. Looked up from germline, CDR1 is SEHNR and CDR2 is FQNEAQ (reference sequence). The CDR3 covers 15 residues. The CDR3 nucleotides are TGTGCCAGCAGCAGCGACAGGTCTACCGTCTACGAGCAGTACTTC. This translates into CASSSDRSTVYEQYF.

The chain carries TRBV28 and TRBJ1-2; perhaps TRBD1 as D (6 bases). V shed 1 base and J shed 1 base, with 10 bases lying between them. The V gene's germline CDR1 is MDHEN and CDR2 SYDVKM. This CDR3 spans 15 amino acids. CDR3 DNA sequence: TGTGCCAGCAGTTTATCGGGCAGGGGTAACTATGGCTACACCTTC. It is translated as CASSLSGRGNYGYTF.

This clone was seen a few times. V gene TRBV6-5 combines with J gene TRBJ1-5; 8 bases align to TRBD1. The CDR3 is 14 residues long. CDR1 MNHEY and CDR2 SVGAGI come from the germline V gene. J lost 7 bases, V lost 6 bases, and 8 bases had no gene match. CDR3 in amino acids: CASSRGQGRQPQHF. In DNA form, the CDR3 reads TGTGCCAGCAGCCGCGGACAGGGAAGGCAGCCCCAGCATTTT.

The chain employs TRBV25-1 and TRBJ1-5, with a possible D match to TRBD1 (5 bases). Per germline, CDR1 MGHDK and CDR2 SYGVNS. This CDR3 contains 16 residues. V lost 1 base and J 2 bases, leaving 12 bases between the germline ends. This chain's CDR3 is CASSELGREGNQPQHF. The DNA for the CDR3 is TGTGCCAGCAGTGAATTAGGCAGGGAGGGCAATCAGCCCCAGCATTTT.

The chain uses TRBV5-4 and TRBJ2-3; D is unresolved. The CDR3 has 13 amino acids. Trimming stripped 5 bases from V and 0 bases from J, with 7 bases between. CDR1 is SGHNT, CDR2 YYREEE, per germline (reference sequence). The CDR3 DNA reads TGTGCCAGCAGTAACTTGAGCACAGATACGCAGTATTTT. Its protein is CASSNLSTDTQYF. Looking up the rest from reference TRBV5-4 and TRBJ2-3 gives the full variable domain: ETGVTQSPTHLIKTRGQQVTLRCSSQSGHNTVSWYQQALGQGPQFIFQYYREEENGRGNFPPRFSGLQFPNYSSELNVNALELDDSALYLCASSNLSTDTQYFGPGTRLTVL.

This clone was seen just once. The junction and the germline gene differ at one end; a read error may be behind it. V and J are TRBV10-3 and TRBJ1-6, with TRBD1 matching over 8 bases. The CDR3 is 14 residues long. Germline V gives CDR1 ENHRY, CDR2 SYGVKD. As DNA, the CDR3 is TGTGCCATCAGTTTAGGACAGGGCAATTCACCCCCCCACTTT. Amino acid sequence: CAISLGQGNSPPHF.

About this clone itself: Sequence at one end of the junction differs from germline and may be a read error. The chain recombines TRBV30 with TRBJ2-4; TRBD2 is a possible D gene (6 bases). The V gene's germline CDR1 is GTSNPN and CDR2 SVGIG (reference sequence). This CDR3 region has 11 residues. The CDR3 loop reads CAWSVGGHLHF. The CDR3 bases are TGTGCCTGGAGTGTAGGAGGGCATCTGCACTTC.

This chain joins TRBV7-2 and TRBJ2-3; 8 bases fit TRBD2. This CDR3 region has 14 residues. With V trimmed by 5 bases and J by 3 bases, 4 bases remained unmatched. CDR1 is SGHTA, CDR2 FQGNSA, per germline. For the CDR3, the DNA is TGTGCCAGCAGCCCTGGACTAGCAACAGATACGCAGTATTTT. Translating gives CASSPGLATDTQYF.

V gene TRBV7-2 combines with J gene TRBJ1-1; D is undetermined. The CDR3 is 13 amino acids. Looked up from germline, CDR1 is SGHTA and CDR2 is FQGNSA. The ends were cut back, 1 base at V and 6 bases at J, with 9 bases in the middle. The CDR3 region is CASSLVDSAEAFF. The CDR3 nucleotides read TGTGCCAGCAGCTTAGTAGACTCGGCTGAAGCTTTCTTT.

CDR3 sequence (DNA): TGTGCCAGCAGCCGGAGGACAGGGGGTAACAATGAGCAGTTCTTC. This translates into CASSRRTGGNNEQFF. The chain couples TRBV27 to TRBJ2-1; 10 bases line up with TRBD1. Germline V lookup: CDR1 MNHEY, CDR2 SMNVEV (reference sequence). J lost 5 bases, V lost 6 bases, and 7 bases had no gene match. The CDR3 spans 15 residues.

CDR3 loop: CASSYSAAQETQYF. The CDR3 nucleotides read TGTGCCAGCAGTTACAGCGCAGCCCAAGAGACCCAGTACTTC. The chain recombines TRBV6-5 with TRBJ2-5; unclear D gene. The V gene's germline CDR1 is MNHEY and CDR2 SVGAGI. The CDR3 spans 14 residues. Trimming took 2 bases from V and 1 from J, leaving 8 bases between them.

This clone was detected once. The V gene is TRBV7-2, the J gene TRBJ2-7; 9 positions match TRBD1. Trimming cost V 5 bases and J 2 bases; bases outside gene matches: 10. The CDR3 spans 16 residues. Germline V gives CDR1 SGHTA, CDR2 FQGNSA. CDR3: CASSQAGTGLTYEQYF. CDR3 nucleotide sequence: TGTGCCAGCAGCCAAGCCGGGACAGGGTTAACCTACGAGCAGTACTTC.

The gene calls are TRBV19 and TRBJ1-1; D remains ambiguous. This CDR3 region has 13 residues. Trimming took 2 bases from V and 1 from J, leaving 5 bases between them. From germline, CDR1 is LNHDA and CDR2 SQIVND (reference sequence). DNA of the CDR3: TGTGCCAGTAGTATATGGCAGAACACTGAAGCTTTCTTT. Translation gives CASSIWQNTEAFF.

The chain combines TRBV25-1 with TRBJ2-1; tentatively, D is TRBD2 (7 bases). This CDR3 is 13 amino acids long. CDR1 and CDR2 (germline): MGHDK, SYGVNS. Trimming removed 6 bases from V and 9 bases from J, with 15 bases in between. The CDR3 protein is CASRGGREGEQFF. CDR3 coding DNA: TGTGCCAGCAGGGGGGGCAGGGAGGGTGAGCAGTTCTTC.